This TCR beta chain was recovered during a study of radiotherapy plus CTLA-4 blockade in lung cancer. Assay: immunoSEQ multiplex PCR; the TCRdb copy retains only in-frame clones and omits some. The profile covers around 110,000 clones, with more than 65% appearing a single time and roughly 3.5% taken by the ten largest. Germline lookup yields CDR1 MNHEY and CDR2 SVGAGI. Germline trimming cut 6 bases from V and 5 bases from J; bases unmatched to any gene: 7. CDR3 size: 15 residues. The chain combines TRBV6-5 with TRBJ1-5; TRBD1 matches 10 bases. The sequence derives from a human donor with non-small cell lung cancer that progressed on radiotherapy plus ipilimumab. Some clones in this sample may be carry-over from other donors' samples. The source was peripheral blood, collected from a patient treated with radiotherapy plus ipilimumab. CDR3 coding DNA: TGTGCCAGCAGGGGAATAGGGACAGGGGATCAGCCCCAGCATTTT. Its protein is CASRGIGTGDQPQHF.